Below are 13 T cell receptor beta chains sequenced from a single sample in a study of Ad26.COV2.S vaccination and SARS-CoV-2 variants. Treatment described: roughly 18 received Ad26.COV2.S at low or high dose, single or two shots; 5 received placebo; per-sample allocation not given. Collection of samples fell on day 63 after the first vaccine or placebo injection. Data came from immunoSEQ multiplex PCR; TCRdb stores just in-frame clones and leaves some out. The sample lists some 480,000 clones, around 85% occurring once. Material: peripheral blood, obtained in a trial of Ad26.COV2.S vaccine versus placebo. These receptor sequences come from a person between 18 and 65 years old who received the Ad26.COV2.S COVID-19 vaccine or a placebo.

This chain's CDR3 is CASSQTDTQYF. DNA for the CDR3: TGTGCCAGCAGCCAGACAGATACGCAGTATTTT. The chain carries TRBV12-3 or TRBV12-4 and TRBJ2-3; no clear D. V was clipped by 6 bases and J by 3 bases, with 4 bases between them. There are 11 residues in the CDR3.

CDR3 DNA: TGTGCCTTCATAACACAGCAGAACACTGAAGCTTTCTTT. Its protein product is CAFITQQNTEAFF. The chain recombines TRBV24-1 with TRBJ1-1, with D unclear. The V end was cut by 12 bases, the J end by 1 base, with 14 bases between. The CDR3 is made up of 13 amino acids. Germline CDR1 is KGHDR and CDR2 is SFDVKD.

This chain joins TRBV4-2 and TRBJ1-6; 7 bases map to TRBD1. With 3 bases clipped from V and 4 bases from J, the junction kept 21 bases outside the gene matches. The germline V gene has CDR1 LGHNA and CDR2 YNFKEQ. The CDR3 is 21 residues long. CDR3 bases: TGTGCCAGCAGCCACCTGGCGGCTACAGGGGTTAGGGGGTCGTATAATTCACCCCTCCACTTT. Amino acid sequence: CASSHLAATGVRGSYNSPLHF.

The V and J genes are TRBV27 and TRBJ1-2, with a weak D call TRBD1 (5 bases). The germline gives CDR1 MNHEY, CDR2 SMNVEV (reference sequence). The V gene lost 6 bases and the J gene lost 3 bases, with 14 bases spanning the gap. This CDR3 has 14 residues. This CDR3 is CASSPGSWDYGYTF. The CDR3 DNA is TGTGCCAGCAGCCCAGGGTCGTGGGACTATGGCTACACCTTC.

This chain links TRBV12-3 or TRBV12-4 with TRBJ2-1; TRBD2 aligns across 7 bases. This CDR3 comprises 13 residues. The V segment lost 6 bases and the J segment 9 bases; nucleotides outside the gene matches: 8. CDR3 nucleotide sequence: TGTGCCAGCAGCTACTACGGGGAGGGTGAGCAGTTCTTC. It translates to CASSYYGEGEQFF.

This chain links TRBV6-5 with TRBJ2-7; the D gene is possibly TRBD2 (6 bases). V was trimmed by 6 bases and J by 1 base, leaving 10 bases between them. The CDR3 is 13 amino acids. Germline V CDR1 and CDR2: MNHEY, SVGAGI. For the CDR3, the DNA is TGTGCCAGCAGCTTCGGGAGATCCTACGAGCAGTACTTC. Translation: CASSFGRSYEQYF.

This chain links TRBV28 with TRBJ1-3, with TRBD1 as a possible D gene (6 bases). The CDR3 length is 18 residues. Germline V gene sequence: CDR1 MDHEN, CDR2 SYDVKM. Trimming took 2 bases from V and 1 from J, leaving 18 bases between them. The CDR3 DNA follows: TGTGCCAGCAGTTTAACCCTCGGAGGGGGAGTTTCTGGAAACACCATATATTTT. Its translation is CASSLTLGGGVSGNTIYF.

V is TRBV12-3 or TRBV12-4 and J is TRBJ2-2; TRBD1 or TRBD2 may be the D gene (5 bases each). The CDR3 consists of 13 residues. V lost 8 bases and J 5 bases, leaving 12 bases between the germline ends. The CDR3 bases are TGTGCCAGCCGGACTCCAGGGACCGGGGAGCTGTTTTTT. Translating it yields CASRTPGTGELFF.

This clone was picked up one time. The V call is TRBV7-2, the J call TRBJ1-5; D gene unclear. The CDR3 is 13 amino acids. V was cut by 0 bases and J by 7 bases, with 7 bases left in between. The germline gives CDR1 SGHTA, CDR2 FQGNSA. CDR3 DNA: TGTGCCAGCAGCTTAGCGCGAATGCAGCCCCAGCATTTT. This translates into CASSLARMQPQHF.

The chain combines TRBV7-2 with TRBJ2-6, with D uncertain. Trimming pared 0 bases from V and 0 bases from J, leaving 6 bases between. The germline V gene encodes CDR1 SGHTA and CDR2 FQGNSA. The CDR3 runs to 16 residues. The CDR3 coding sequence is TGTGCCAGCAGCTTAGCTGGCCCCTCTGGGGCCAACGTCCTGACTTTC. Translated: CASSLAGPSGANVLTF.

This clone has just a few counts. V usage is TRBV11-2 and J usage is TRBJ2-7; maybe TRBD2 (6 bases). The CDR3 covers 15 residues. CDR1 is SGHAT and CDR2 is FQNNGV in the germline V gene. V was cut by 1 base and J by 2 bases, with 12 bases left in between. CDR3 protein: CASSLGVGTAYEQYF. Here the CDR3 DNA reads TGTGCCAGCAGCTTAGGGGTGGGGACTGCCTACGAGCAGTACTTC.

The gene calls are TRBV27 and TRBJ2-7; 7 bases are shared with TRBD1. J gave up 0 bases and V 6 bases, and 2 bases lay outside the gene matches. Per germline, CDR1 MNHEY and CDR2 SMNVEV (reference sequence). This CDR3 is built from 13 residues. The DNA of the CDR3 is TGTGCCAGCAGGAGGACAGGCTCCTACGAGCAGTACTTC. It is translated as CASRRTGSYEQYF.

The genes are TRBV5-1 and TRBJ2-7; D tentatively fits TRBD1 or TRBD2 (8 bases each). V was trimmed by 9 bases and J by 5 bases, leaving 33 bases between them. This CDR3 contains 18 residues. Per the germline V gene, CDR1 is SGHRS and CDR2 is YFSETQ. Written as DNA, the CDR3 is TGCGCCACCTCAACCTCGGACAGGTCCAGGGGGCGGGGGGACGAGCAGTACTTC. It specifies CATSTSDRSRGRGDEQYF. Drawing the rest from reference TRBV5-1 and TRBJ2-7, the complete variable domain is KAGVTQTPRYLIKTRGQQVTLSCSPISGHRSVSWYQQTPGQGLQFLFEYFSETQRNKGNFPGRFSGRQFSNSRSEMNVSTLELGDSALYLCATSTSDRSRGRGDEQYFGPGTRLTVT.